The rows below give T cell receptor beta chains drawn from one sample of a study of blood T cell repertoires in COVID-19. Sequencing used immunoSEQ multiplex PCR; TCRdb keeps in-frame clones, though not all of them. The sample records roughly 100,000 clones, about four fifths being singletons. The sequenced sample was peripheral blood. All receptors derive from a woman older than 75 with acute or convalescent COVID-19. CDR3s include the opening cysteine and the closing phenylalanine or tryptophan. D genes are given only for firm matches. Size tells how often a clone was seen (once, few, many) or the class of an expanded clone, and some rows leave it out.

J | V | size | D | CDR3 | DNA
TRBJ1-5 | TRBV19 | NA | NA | CASSIQGTLSYSNQPQHF | TGTGCCAGTAGTATACAGGGAACCCTTTCATATAGCAATCAGCCCCAGCATTTT
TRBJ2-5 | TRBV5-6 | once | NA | CASSLTPPQETQYF | TGTGCCAGCAGCTTGACACCCCCCCAAGAGACCCAGTACTTC
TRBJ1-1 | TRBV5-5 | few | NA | CASSFRQATEAFF | TGTGCCAGCAGCTTCAGACAGGCCACTGAAGCTTTCTTT
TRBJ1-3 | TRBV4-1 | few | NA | CASSPGENTIYF | TGCGCCAGCAGCCCAGGGGAAAACACCATATATTTT
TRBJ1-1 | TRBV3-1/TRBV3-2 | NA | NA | CASSHGQTEAFF | TGTGCCAGCAGCCACGGACAGACTGAAGCTTTCTTT
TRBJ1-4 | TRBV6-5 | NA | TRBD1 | CASSLDRERGKLFF | TGTGCCAGCAGCCTCGACAGGGAACGGGGAAAACTGTTTTTT
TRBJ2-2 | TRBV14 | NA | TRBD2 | CASSRLAGGYGELFF | TGTGCCAGCAGTCGACTAGCGGGAGGCTACGGGGAGCTGTTTTTT
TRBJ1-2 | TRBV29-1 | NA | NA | CSVGSWRETNYGYTF | TGCAGCGTTGGTTCCTGGAGGGAGACTAACTATGGCTACACCTTC
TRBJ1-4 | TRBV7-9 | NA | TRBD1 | CASRRQGNEKLFF | TGTGCCAGCAGGAGACAGGGGAATGAAAAACTGTTTTTT
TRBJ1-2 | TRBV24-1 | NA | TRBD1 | CATSDSGQGSHGYTF | TGTGCCACCAGTGATTCCGGACAGGGGAGTCATGGCTACACCTTC
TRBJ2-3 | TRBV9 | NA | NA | CASSVDSDTQYF | TGTGCCAGCAGCGTAGACTCAGATACGCAGTATTTT
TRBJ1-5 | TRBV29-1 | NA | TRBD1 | CSVEVGDRGQPQHF | TGCAGCGTTGAAGTGGGGGACAGGGGACAGCCCCAGCATTTT
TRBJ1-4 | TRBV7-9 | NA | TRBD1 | CASSPTGSATNEKLFF | TGTGCCAGCAGCCCGACAGGGTCGGCAACTAATGAAAAACTGTTTTTT
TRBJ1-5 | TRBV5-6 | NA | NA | CASSFHGFDQPQHF | TGTGCCAGCAGCTTCCACGGTTTCGATCAGCCCCAGCATTTT
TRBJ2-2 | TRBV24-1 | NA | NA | CATGLVRSSDTGELFF | TGTGCCACCGGCTTAGTTAGGTCTAGCGACACCGGGGAGCTGTTTTTT
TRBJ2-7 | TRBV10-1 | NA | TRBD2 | CASSASGSYEQYF | TGCGCCAGCAGTGCTAGCGGCTCCTACGAGCAGTACTTC
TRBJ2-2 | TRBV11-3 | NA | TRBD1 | CASSLVRGLWNTGELFF | TGTGCCAGCAGCTTAGTCAGGGGGCTATGGAACACCGGGGAGCTGTTTTTT
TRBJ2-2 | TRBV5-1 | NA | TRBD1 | CASSRMTGEAGELFF | TGCGCCAGCAGCCGTATGACAGGGGAGGCCGGGGAGCTGTTTTTT
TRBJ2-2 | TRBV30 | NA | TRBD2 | CAWRTSGNTGELFF | TGTGCCTGGAGGACTAGCGGCAACACCGGGGAGCTGTTTTTT
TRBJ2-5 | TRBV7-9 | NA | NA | CASSLGGLKETQYF | TGTGCCAGCAGCTTAGGGGGCCTTAAAGAGACCCAGTACTTC
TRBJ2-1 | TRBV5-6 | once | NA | CASSPGSVAVNEQFF | TGTGCCAGCAGCCCTGGGTCTGTAGCCGTCAATGAGCAGTTCTTC
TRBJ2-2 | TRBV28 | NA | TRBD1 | CASRLLSDRVNTGELFF | TGTGCCAGCAGGTTATTGTCGGACAGGGTGAACACCGGGGAGCTGTTTTTT
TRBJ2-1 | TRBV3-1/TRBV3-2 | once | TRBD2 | CASSRRPTSGRGNEQFF | TGTGCCAGCAGCCGTCGTCCAACTAGCGGGAGGGGCAATGAGCAGTTCTTC
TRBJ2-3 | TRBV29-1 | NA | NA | CSVETSTDTQYF | TGCAGCGTTGAAACTAGCACAGATACGCAGTATTTT
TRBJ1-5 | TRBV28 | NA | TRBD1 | CASSIGTGYQPQHF | TGTGCCAGCAGTATAGGGACAGGGTATCAGCCCCAGCATTTT
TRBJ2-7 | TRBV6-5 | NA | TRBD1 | CASSYSRQGIYEQYF | TGTGCCAGCAGTTACTCGAGACAGGGGATTTACGAGCAGTACTTC
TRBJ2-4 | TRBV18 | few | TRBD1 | CASSPAQGANIQYF | TGTGCCAGCTCACCCGCGCAGGGGGCAAACATTCAGTACTTC
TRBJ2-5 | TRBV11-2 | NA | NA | CASSWRGSETQYF | TGTGCCAGCAGCTGGAGGGGCAGCGAGACCCAGTACTTC
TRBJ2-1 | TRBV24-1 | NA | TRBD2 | CATRPAGSSYNEQFF | TGTGCCACCAGGCCAGCGGGAAGCTCCTACAATGAGCAGTTCTTC
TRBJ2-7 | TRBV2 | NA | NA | CASSRRDSYEQYF | TGTGCCAGCAGTCGACGGGATTCCTACGAGCAGTACTTC
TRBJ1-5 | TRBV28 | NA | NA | CASSFSEGLGNQPQHF | TGTGCCAGCAGTTTTAGTGAGGGCTTGGGCAATCAGCCCCAGCATTTT
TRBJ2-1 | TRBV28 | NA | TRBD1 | CASSLATGLHEQFF | TGTGCCAGCAGTTTAGCGACAGGGCTCCATGAGCAGTTCTTC
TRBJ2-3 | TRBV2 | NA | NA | CASNRGTADTQYF | TGTGCCAGCAATCGCGGGACCGCAGATACGCAGTATTTT
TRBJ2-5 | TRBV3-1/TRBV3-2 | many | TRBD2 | CASSQDMRLAGKETQYF | TGTGCCAGCAGCCAAGATATGAGGCTAGCGGGAAAAGAGACCCAGTACTTC
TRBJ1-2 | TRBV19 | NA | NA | CASSFTGGIYGYTF | TGTGCCAGTAGTTTCACGGGAGGGATCTATGGCTACACCTTC
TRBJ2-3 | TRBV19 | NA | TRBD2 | CASSIEPGLSTSTQYF | TGTGCCAGTAGTATTGAACCGGGACTAAGCACAAGTACGCAGTATTTT
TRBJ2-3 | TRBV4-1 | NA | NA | CASSQAGQGTNTQYF | TGCGCCAGCAGCCAAGCCGGTCAGGGTACTAATACGCAGTATTTT
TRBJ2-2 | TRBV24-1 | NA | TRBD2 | CATSDPGLVSPTGELFF | TGTGCCACCAGTGACCCGGGACTAGTGTCACCCACCGGGGAGCTGTTTTTT
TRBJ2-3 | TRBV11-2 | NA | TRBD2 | CASSFEREGSTDTQYF | TGTGCCAGCAGCTTCGAGCGGGAGGGAAGCACAGATACGCAGTATTTT
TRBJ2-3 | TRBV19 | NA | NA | CASSSTGHSTDTQYF | TGTGCCAGTAGTTCGACGGGACACTCCACAGATACGCAGTATTTT
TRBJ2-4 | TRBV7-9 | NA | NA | CATSGGAKNIQYF | TGTGCCACCTCAGGGGGGGCCAAAAACATTCAGTACTTC
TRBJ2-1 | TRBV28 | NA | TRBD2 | CASGKASGNNEQFF | TGTGCCAGCGGGAAGGCTAGCGGAAACAATGAGCAGTTCTTC
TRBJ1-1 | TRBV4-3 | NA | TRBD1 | CASSQDVQGRLTEAFF | TGCGCCAGCAGCCAAGATGTACAGGGGAGATTAACTGAAGCTTTCTTT
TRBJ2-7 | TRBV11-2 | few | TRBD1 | CASSSGQGNEQYF | TGTGCCAGCAGCTCGGGACAGGGAAACGAGCAGTACTTC
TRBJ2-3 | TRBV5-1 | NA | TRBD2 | CASSLIAGEADTQYF | TGCGCCAGCAGCTTGATTGCGGGGGAGGCAGATACGCAGTATTTT
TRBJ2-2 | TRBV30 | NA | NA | CAWSPRSGELFF | TGTGCCTGGAGTCCGAGGTCCGGGGAGCTGTTTTTT
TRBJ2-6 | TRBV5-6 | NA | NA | CASSQQGFGANVLTF | TGTGCCAGCAGCCAACAGGGATTTGGGGCCAACGTCCTGACTTTC
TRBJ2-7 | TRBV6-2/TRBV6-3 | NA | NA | CASSYGRQSSYEQYF | TGTGCCAGCAGTTACGGGCGACAGAGCTCCTACGAGCAGTACTTC
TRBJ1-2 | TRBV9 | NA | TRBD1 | CASSLESRPGTGGLMDGYTF | TGTGCCAGCAGCCTCGAATCAAGACCCGGGACAGGGGGCTTAATGGATGGCTACACCTTC
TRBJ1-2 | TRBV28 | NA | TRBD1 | CASSLQGGYGYTF | TGTGCCAGCAGTTTACAGGGGGGCTATGGCTACACCTTC
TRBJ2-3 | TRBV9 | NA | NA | CASSVGGTIGDTQYF | TGTGCCAGCAGCGTCGGCGGGACGATCGGAGATACGCAGTATTTT
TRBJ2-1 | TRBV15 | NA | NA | CATSLTYNEQFF | TGTGCCACCAGCCTTACCTACAATGAGCAGTTCTTC
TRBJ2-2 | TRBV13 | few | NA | CASSFPPRGLDTGELFF | TGTGCCAGCAGCTTTCCGCCCCGTGGTCTAGACACCGGGGAGCTGTTTTTT
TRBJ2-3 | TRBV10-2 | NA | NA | CASSEQGGTDTQYF | TGCGCCAGCAGTGAGCAGGGGGGAACAGATACGCAGTATTTT
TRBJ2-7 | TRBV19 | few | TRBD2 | CASSIASGSDEQYF | TGTGCCAGTAGTATAGCTAGCGGGAGTGACGAGCAGTACTTC
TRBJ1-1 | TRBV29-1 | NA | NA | CSVGRALEAFF | TGCAGCGTTGGGAGGGCGCTTGAAGCTTTCTTT
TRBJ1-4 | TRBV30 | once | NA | CAWNLGGTPNEKLFF | TGTGCCTGGAACCTGGGTGGGACACCTAATGAAAAACTGTTTTTT
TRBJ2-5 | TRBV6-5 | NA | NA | CASTAAQETQYF | TGTGCCAGCACAGCGGCACAAGAGACCCAGTACTTC
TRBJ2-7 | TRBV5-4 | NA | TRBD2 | CASSTGLASSYEQYF | TGTGCCAGCAGCACGGGACTAGCGAGCTCCTACGAGCAGTACTTC